The 4 T cell receptor beta chains in this list originate from one sample, sequenced in a study of blood T cell repertoires in COVID-19. This table comes from immunoSEQ multiplex PCR, and its TCRdb copy is limited to in-frame clones, with some not included. Of roughly 150,000 clones listed, 65% to 85% are singletons. The specimen was peripheral blood. The receptors were sampled from a woman aged 80 or over with active or convalescent COVID-19.

The chain carries TRBV9 and TRBJ1-3, with D uncertain. This CDR3 region has 13 residues. In germline, CDR1 is SGDLS, CDR2 YYNGEE. V was trimmed by 0 bases and J by 4 bases, leaving 5 bases between them. CDR3 protein: CASSVAGGNTIYF. Written as DNA, the CDR3 is TGTGCCAGCAGCGTAGCGGGAGGAAACACCATATATTTT.

The CDR3 DNA reads TGTGCCAGCAGGGGTCTGGGGGACACTAGCACAGATACGCAGTATTTT. Amino acid sequence: CASRGLGDTSTDTQYF. The rearrangement links TRBV6-4 to TRBJ2-3; TRBD1 is a possible D gene (6 bases). CDR3 length equals 16 residues. Germline loops: CDR1 MRHNA, CDR2 SNTAGT. The V gene lost 6 bases and the J gene lost 0 bases, with 16 bases spanning the gap.

The rearrangement uses TRBV15 and TRBJ1-2; 7 nucleotides agree with TRBD1. The V and J ends lost 5 bases and 4 bases, in that order; junction bases with no gene match: 16. Germline values: CDR1 LNHNV, CDR2 YYDKDF (reference sequence). There are 17 residues in the CDR3. CDR3 sequence: CATSPGTAFKGTYGYTF. The CDR3 coding sequence is TGTGCCACCAGCCCTGGGACAGCGTTCAAGGGCACCTATGGCTACACCTTC.

The chain joins TRBV6-6 to TRBJ1-6; no firm D call. Germline loops: CDR1 MNHNY, CDR2 SVGAGI (reference sequence). Trimming removed 7 bases at V and 0 bases at J, with 10 bases between. There are 15 residues in the CDR3. The CDR3: CASIQRSSYNSPLHF. The DNA of the CDR3 is TGTGCCAGCATACAAAGGAGCTCCTATAATTCACCCCTCCACTTT.